This paragraph reports one TCR beta chain. Its cognate antigen is unknown. The sample comes from a study of shared clonotypes between healthy human individuals. Findings and caveats of the study: Expectations were that clonotype sharing among donors would be affected by sequencing depth.

Measured with immunoSEQ multiplex PCR; TCRdb has only the in-frame clones, and not every one. The repertoire includes roughly 590,000 clones, nearly 97% of them detected once, and around 0.11% sits in the top ten. Germline V gene data show CDR1 as SEHNR and CDR2 as FQNEAQ (reference sequence). The trim removed 1 base at V and 7 bases at J, leaving 7 bases unmatched. The CDR3 is 15 amino acids. CD45RO-negative cells were positively selected for CCR7, leaving out terminally differentiated effector memory CD45RA+ cells. This clonotype was sampled from a woman in her twenties or thirties in good health. V is TRBV7-9 and J is TRBJ2-1; 7 nucleotides align to TRBD1. Sequences were obtained from naive CD8+ T cells sorted from blood. The CDR3 bases are TGTGCCAGCAGCTTAGTAGGGGGCGGCTGGAATGAGCAGTTCTTC. Amino acid sequence: CASSLVGGGWNEQFF.